The 27 T cell receptor beta chains below come from one sample, sequenced in a study of T-cell reconstitution after alpha-beta-depleted transplantation in children. Unique molecular identifiers were used in preparing the TCRbeta library. TCRdb analysed the PCR reads with MiXCR anew, one entry per CDR3 protein. Of a few hundred thousand distinct CDR3 sequences listed, about 9.6% were seen once; the top ten hold about 4.9%. This material consisted of PBMCs from the stem cell graft donor, taken from the stem cell graft. All receptors derive from a human donor who donated a stem cell graft to a child with SCID.

At least ten counts were recorded for this clonotype. J is TRBJ2-1 and V is TRBV7-3, with 7 bases aligning to TRBD1. Germline V gene data show CDR1 as SGHTA and CDR2 as FQGTGA. J gave up 10 bases and V 4 bases, and 7 bases lay outside the gene matches. The CDR3 consists of 13 residues. The CDR3 loop is CASSSLGDREQFF. CDR3 sequence (DNA): TGTGCCAGCAGCTCACTGGGGGACAGAGAGCAGTTCTTC. Based on the CDR3 plus reference TRBV7-3 and TRBJ2-1, the full variable domain is GAGVSQTPSNKVTEKGKYVELRCDPISGHTALYWYRQSLGQGPEFLIYFQGTGAADDSGLPNDRFFAVRPEGSVSTLKIQRTERGDSAVYLCASSSLGDREQFFGPGTRLTVL.

This clonotype occurred many times. J is TRBJ2-3 and V is TRBV20-1; TRBD1 matches 11 bases. J gave up 4 bases and V 6 bases, and 3 bases lay outside the gene matches. This CDR3 is built from 13 residues. The germline V gene encodes CDR1 DFQATT and CDR2 SNEGSKA (reference sequence). The CDR3 nucleotides read TGCAGTGCGACGGACAGGGGGCCAGATACGCAGTATTTT. Encoded protein: CSATDRGPDTQYF.

The chain is built from TRBV28 and TRBJ1-2; D is unresolved. V was pared by 8 bases and J by 8 bases, with 18 bases between. There are 13 residues in the CDR3. Germline CDR1 is MDHEN and CDR2 is SYDVKM. The CDR3 nucleotides read TGTGCCAGCGGCCCCGGGCTCGTCGGCGGCTACACCTTC. Translation gives CASGPGLVGGYTF.

This clonotype appeared many times. This chain joins TRBV20-1 and TRBJ1-1, with 9 positions matching TRBD1. Trimming cost V 0 bases and J 3 bases; bases outside gene matches: 11. CDR3 size: 17 residues. CDR1 DFQATT and CDR2 SNEGSKA come from the germline V gene (reference sequence). CDR3 sequence (DNA): TGCAGTGCTAGAGAGGACAGGGGCGGGATGATGGACACTGAAGCTTTCTTT. It encodes CSAREDRGGMMDTEAFF.

This clonotype was detected many times. The chain uses TRBV6-1 and TRBJ2-5, with D unclear. V gave up 6 bases and J gave up 5 bases, with 10 bases separating them. This CDR3 region has 12 residues. Per germline, CDR1 MNHNS and CDR2 SASEGT. CDR3 protein: CASSDPDETQYF. CDR3 nucleotide sequence: TGTGCCAGCAGCGACCCTGATGAGACCCAGTACTTC.

This clonotype was recorded at least ten times. This chain links TRBV7-2 with TRBJ1-1; no firm D call. V lost 4 bases and J lost 1, with 7 bases in between. Germline assignment: CDR1 SGHTA and CDR2 FQGNSA. The CDR3 is made up of 13 amino acids. CDR3 residues: CASSSRTNTEAFF. For the CDR3, the DNA is TGTGCCAGCAGCTCACGGACGAACACTGAAGCTTTCTTT.

The chain is built from TRBV5-1 and TRBJ2-3, with D perhaps matching TRBD1 (6 bases). Trimming took 0 bases from V and 3 from J, leaving 11 bases between them. This CDR3 is 15 amino acids long. Germline CDR1 and CDR2: SGHRS and YFSETQ. CDR3 nucleotides: TGCGCCAGCAGCTTGGTACAGGGTGGTACAGATACGCAGTATTTT. Residues: CASSLVQGGTDTQYF.

Many counts were recorded for this clonotype. The chain recombines TRBV20-1 with TRBJ2-7; D perhaps matches TRBD1 (6 bases). This CDR3 spans 13 amino acids. The germline CDR1 and CDR2 sequences are DFQATT and SNEGSKA (reference sequence). V was pared by 0 bases and J by 3 bases, with 9 bases between. The CDR3 protein is CSARDPTGYEQYF. The CDR3 DNA reads as TGCAGTGCTAGAGACCCGACAGGCTACGAGCAGTACTTC.

This clonotype showed up many times. The chain carries TRBV20-1 and TRBJ1-2, with D unclear. Trimming pared 6 bases from V and 2 bases from J, leaving 13 bases between. This CDR3 region has 13 residues. CDR1 is DFQATT, CDR2 SNEGSKA, per germline (reference sequence). The CDR3 DNA follows: TGCAGTGCCTTCCTCGGTAGAAACTATGGCTACACCTTC. This codes for CSAFLGRNYGYTF.

At least ten counts were recorded for this clonotype. The genes are TRBV18 and TRBJ2-6; 8 nucleotides line up with TRBD1. Germline assignment: CDR1 KGHSH and CDR2 LQKENI. After removal of 3 bases from V and 4 bases from J, the junction contained 11 bases not matched to a gene. This CDR3 is 18 amino acids long. CDR3 bases: TGTGCCAGCTCACCTCTCCGGACAGGGACGCGCGGGGCCAACGTCCTGACTTTC. Amino acids: CASSPLRTGTRGANVLTF. The full variable domain, in which reference TRBV18 and TRBJ2-6 provide the parts outside the CDR3, is NAGVMQNPRHLVRRRGQEARLRCSPMKGHSHVYWYRQLPEEGLKFMVYLQKENIIDESGMPKERFSAEFPKEGPSILRIQQVVRGDSAAYFCASSPLRTGTRGANVLTFGAGSRLTVL.

The chain uses TRBV5-1 and TRBJ2-1, with 10 nucleotides matching TRBD2. This CDR3 is 17 amino acids long. Germline V gene lookup returns CDR1 SGHRS and CDR2 YFSETQ. V dropped 0 bases and J dropped 3; count of bases not matched to a gene: 6. As DNA, the CDR3 is TGCGCCAGCAGCTTGGCCCCTCTAGCGGGGGTCTACAATGAGCAGTTCTTC. This gives the protein CASSLAPLAGVYNEQFF.

This clonotype has ten or more counts. The chain is built from TRBV6-5 and TRBJ1-1; no reliable D call. The V end lost 0 bases, the J end lost 0 bases, and 11 bases lay between the germline ends. Germline V gene data show CDR1 as MNHEY and CDR2 as SVGAGI. The CDR3 consists of 16 residues. The CDR3 region is CASSYSPDPMNTEAFF. The CDR3 region has the DNA TGTGCCAGCAGTTACTCGCCCGACCCCATGAACACTGAAGCTTTCTTT.

This clonotype appeared many times. The gene calls are TRBV6-1 and TRBJ2-4, with D perhaps given as TRBD1 or TRBD2 (6 bases each). Germline V lookup: CDR1 MNHNS, CDR2 SASEGT. This CDR3 spans 15 amino acids. Trimming took off 1 base at V and 3 bases at J, with 10 bases between the two ends. CDR3 bases: TGTGCCAGCAGTGAAGTACAGGGAGGCAAAAACATTCAGTACTTC. Protein product: CASSEVQGGKNIQYF.

The V gene is TRBV4-3, the J gene TRBJ2-1; maybe TRBD1 (5 bases). Germline-derived CDR1 and CDR2 are LGHNA and YSLEER. CDR3 length equals 19 residues. V gave up 0 bases and J gave up 5 bases, with 23 bases separating them. The CDR3 protein is CASSQDKFRARARDNEQFF. The CDR3 DNA reads TGCGCCAGCAGCCAAGATAAGTTTAGGGCCCGGGCCAGGGACAATGAGCAGTTCTTC.

Many counts were recorded for this clonotype. V and J are TRBV5-1 and TRBJ1-5; maybe TRBD1 (5 bases). Trimming took 1 base from V and 8 from J, leaving 16 bases between them. The CDR3 covers 15 residues. From germline, CDR1 is SGHRS and CDR2 YFSETQ. The CDR3 is CASSLMGTLTEPQHF. The DNA of the CDR3 is TGCGCCAGCAGCTTGATGGGGACTCTGACGGAGCCCCAGCATTTT.

This clonotype was seen at least ten times. This CDR3 reads CASSVGGSDNEKLFF. In DNA, the CDR3 is TGTGCCAGCAGCGTAGGTGGATCGGATAATGAAAAACTGTTTTTT. The chain combines TRBV9 with TRBJ1-4; D is unclear. Looked up from germline, CDR1 is SGDLS and CDR2 is YYNGEE. CDR3 length equals 15 residues. V lost 0 bases, J lost 4 bases, and 10 bases lay in between. Drawing the rest from reference TRBV9 and TRBJ1-4, the complete variable domain is DSGVTQTPKHLITATGQRVTLRCSPRSGDLSVYWYQQSLDQGLQFLIQYYNGEERAKGNILERFSAQQFPDLHSELNLSSLELGDSALYFCASSVGGSDNEKLFFGSGTQLSVL.

The chain recombines TRBV12-3 or TRBV12-4 with TRBJ1-2; a possible D gene is TRBD1 (6 bases). Trimming cost V 6 bases and J 2 bases, with 13 bases left between them. The CDR3 sequence is 14 residues long. The CDR3 reads CASSPGGQNYGYTF. CDR3 DNA: TGTGCCAGCAGCCCGGGGGGACAAAACTATGGCTACACCTTC.

The DNA of the CDR3 is TGCGCCAGCAGCTTGGAGGTACAGGGACGGGATGGCTACACCTTC. This codes for CASSLEVQGRDGYTF. The rearrangement joins TRBV5-1 to TRBJ1-2; D may be TRBD1 (6 bases). Trimming removed 0 bases from V and 6 bases from J, with 15 bases in between. In germline, CDR1 is SGHRS, CDR2 YFSETQ. The CDR3 runs 15 residues.

This clonotype was counted only a few times. The CDR3 region has the DNA TGTGCCAGTGATGAACAGCCCTCCGGAAACACCATATATTTT. This sequence encodes CASDEQPSGNTIYF. This chain connects TRBV7-9 to TRBJ1-3; D gene ambiguous. This CDR3 is built from 14 residues. The germline V gene encodes CDR1 SEHNR and CDR2 FQNEAQ (reference sequence). Trimming cost V 9 bases and J 4 bases, with 16 bases left between them.

Many counts were recorded for this clonotype. The CDR3 DNA sequence: TGCGCCAGCAGCTCGGTAACTAGCCTCAAAGCCTACGAGCAGTACTTC. It specifies CASSSVTSLKAYEQYF. V and J are TRBV5-1 and TRBJ2-7; D might be TRBD2 (6 bases). The V and J ends lost 3 bases and 2 bases respectively, with 18 bases between them. Germline assignment: CDR1 SGHRS and CDR2 YFSETQ. The CDR3 is 16 residues long.

The chain links TRBV6-4 to TRBJ2-1; TRBD1 agrees at 8 bases. The CDR3 extends over 14 amino acids. Germline V gene sequence: CDR1 MRHNA, CDR2 SNTAGT. V lost 11 bases to trimming and J lost 4 bases; unmatched junction nucleotides: 10. The CDR3 nucleotides read TGTGCCGGGAGATACGGGACAGGTTACAATGAGCAGTTCTTC. As protein: CAGRYGTGYNEQFF.

This clonotype was found many times. CDR3: CASSGDRAYNGYTF. The CDR3 DNA reads as TGCGCCAGCAGCGGGGACAGAGCTTACAATGGCTACACCTTC. The genes are TRBV5-1 and TRBJ1-2; 7 positions agree with TRBD1. V shed 4 bases, J shed 6 bases, and the junction held 9 bases outside the gene matches. The CDR3 has 14 amino acids. Germline-derived CDR1 and CDR2 are SGHRS and YFSETQ.

This clonotype was found many times. CDR3 nucleotides: TGCGCCAGCAGCTCGGGACAGGGAGAAACTGAAGCTTTCTTT. Translation gives CASSSGQGETEAFF. The chain is built from TRBV5-1 and TRBJ1-1, with TRBD1 matching 9 bases. V dropped 3 bases and J dropped 5; count of bases not matched to a gene: 5. Per germline, CDR1 SGHRS and CDR2 YFSETQ. This CDR3 has 14 residues.

This clonotype was found many times. The rearrangement links TRBV12-3 or TRBV12-4 to TRBJ2-7, with D uncertain. The length of the CDR3 is 12 residues. V was clipped by 6 bases and J by 6 bases, with 12 bases between them. CDR3 nucleotide sequence: TGTGCCAGCAGACAAGAAGGGTTCGAGCAGTACTTC. It specifies CASRQEGFEQYF.

This clonotype showed up many times. V and J are TRBV20-1 and TRBJ1-5; possibly TRBD1 for D (6 bases). CDR3 length: 14 residues. Germline CDR1 and CDR2: DFQATT and SNEGSKA (reference sequence). Trimming removed 6 bases from V and 5 bases from J, with 17 bases in between. The CDR3, as DNA: TGCAGTGCCAGTGGGGGCTTTGTTGATCAGCCCCAGCATTTT. As protein: CSASGGFVDQPQHF.

Remarks on this clonotype: This may arise from a read error, as a much more abundant clone is one base away. This CDR3 fails to terminate in the conserved phenylalanine or tryptophan, so it likely reflects a read error. The chain uses TRBV7-9 and TRBJ1-4; D ambiguous. Germline CDR1 SEHNR, CDR2 FQNEAQ (reference sequence). There are 13 residues in the CDR3. Trimming left V 4 bases short and J 7 bases short, with 10 bases between. CDR3 amino acids: CASSSISFEKLFL. The CDR3 DNA reads TGTGCCAGCAGCTCGATTTCCTTTGAAAAACTGTTTCTT.

At least ten counts were recorded for this clonotype. V and J are TRBV5-1 and TRBJ2-7, with 9 bases identical to TRBD2. Germline-derived CDR1 and CDR2 are SGHRS and YFSETQ. The CDR3 contains 15 residues. J was trimmed by 3 bases and V by 4 bases; bases with no gene match: 8. CDR3 coding DNA: TGCGCCAGCAGCCCCCCGGGACTAGCAGACTACGAGCAGTACTTC. Translation gives CASSPPGLADYEQYF.